One and the same sample provided the 30 T cell receptor beta chains below, sequenced in a study of T-cell reconstitution after alpha-beta-depleted transplantation in children. It was with unique molecular identifiers that the TCRbeta library was prepared. TCRdb independently ran MiXCR on the PCR reads; one entry per CDR3 protein. The repertoire holds some 590,000 distinct CDR3 sequences, with under 12% as singletons. Specimen: PBMCs from the stem cell graft donor, collected from the stem cell graft. The receptors here all came from a human donor who donated a stem cell graft to a child with acute myeloid leukemia.

This chain links TRBV6-5 with TRBJ1-1; possible D gene TRBD1, 5 bases. Trimming stripped 3 bases from V and 1 base from J, with 9 bases between. The CDR3 is made up of 14 amino acids. Germline lookup yields CDR1 MNHEY and CDR2 SVGAGI. In DNA form, the CDR3 reads TGTGCCAGCAGTTATAAGCAGGGGAACACTGAAGCTTTCTTT. Its protein product is CASSYKQGNTEAFF.

This clonotype was found many times. The chain employs TRBV6-1 and TRBJ2-5, with 7 bases aligning to TRBD2. Trimming cost V 5 bases and J 9 bases; bases outside gene matches: 15. The germline V gene has CDR1 MNHNS and CDR2 SASEGT. The CDR3 sequence is 15 residues long. The CDR3 loop is CASSRIAGGFGAQYF. The CDR3 DNA reads TGTGCCAGCAGTCGAATAGCGGGCGGGTTTGGGGCCCAGTACTTC.

This clonotype was seen at least ten times. A junction end diverges from the germline sequence, so it may reflect a read error. The chain joins TRBV7-3 to TRBJ2-3, with TRBD2 matching over 8 bases. This CDR3 contains 13 residues. Germline V gives CDR1 SGHTA, CDR2 FQGTGA. The DNA for the CDR3 is TGTGCCAGCAGCTTACCAAACGGGAGGGCCCTAGATTTT. It specifies CASSLPNGRALDF.

This clonotype was seen more than once but under ten times. The V and J genes are TRBV29-1 and TRBJ1-2; TRBD1 aligns across 7 bases. The V and J ends lost 4 bases and 5 bases, in that order; junction bases with no gene match: 4. The CDR3 has 12 residues. CDR1 and CDR2 from the germline V gene are SQVTM and ANQGSEA. The CDR3 DNA sequence: TGCAGCGTTGTGGGACAGCAGTATGGCTACACCTTC. Amino acid sequence: CSVVGQQYGYTF.

The table lists this clonotype with many counts. The rearrangement links TRBV9 to TRBJ2-1; 9 bases match TRBD2. J lost 1 base, V lost 4 bases, and 12 bases had no gene match. Germline V CDR1 and CDR2: SGDLS, YYNGEE. The CDR3 is 18 amino acids. The CDR3 coding sequence is TGTGCCAGCAGCTATGGACTGCTAGCGGGAATGTCCTACAATGAGCAGTTCTTC. Translating gives CASSYGLLAGMSYNEQFF. The entire variable domain, with the rest obtained from reference TRBV9 and TRBJ2-1, is as follows: DSGVTQTPKHLITATGQRVTLRCSPRSGDLSVYWYQQSLDQGLQFLIQYYNGEERAKGNILERFSAQQFPDLHSELNLSSLELGDSALYFCASSYGLLAGMSYNEQFFGPGTRLTVL.

This clonotype has a handful of counts. The rearrangement joins TRBV4-3 to TRBJ2-2; D call uncertain. The CDR3 sequence is 13 residues long. Germline assignment: CDR1 LGHNA and CDR2 YSLEER. The ends were cut back, 5 bases at V and 5 bases at J, with 9 bases in the middle. The CDR3 nucleotides are TGCGCCAGCAGCGCACTACGGACCGGGGAGCTGTTTTTT. It specifies CASSALRTGELFF.

This clonotype was observed at least ten times. The chain combines TRBV12-3 or TRBV12-4 with TRBJ2-1; TRBD2 agrees at 9 bases. The CDR3 totals 14 residues. Trimming took 6 bases from V and 6 from J; bases not matched to a gene: 6. DNA for the CDR3: TGTGCCAGCAGCGGTAGCGGGAGCGGCAATGAGCAGTTCTTC. Protein: CASSGSGSGNEQFF.

The sample holds a few counts of this clonotype. J is TRBJ2-1 and V is TRBV12-3 or TRBV12-4; 9 nucleotides match TRBD2. The CDR3 length is 15 residues. Trimming removed 5 bases from V and 4 bases from J; junction bases left unmatched: 6. The CDR3 spells CASSPNSGSYNEQFF. The DNA for the CDR3 is TGTGCCAGCAGTCCTAATAGCGGGAGTTACAATGAGCAGTTCTTC.

This clonotype was detected many times. The chain couples TRBV7-2 to TRBJ1-4; TRBD1 is a possible D gene (6 bases). There are 14 residues in the CDR3. Germline V lookup: CDR1 SGHTA, CDR2 FQGNSA. Trimming cost V 5 bases and J 8 bases, with 15 bases left between them. The CDR3, as DNA: TGTGCCAGCAGCCTAACAGGGTCGCGGGAAAAACTGTTTTTT. As protein: CASSLTGSREKLFF.

The chain joins TRBV20-1 to TRBJ2-7; 9 nucleotides align to TRBD1. CDR1 DFQATT and CDR2 SNEGSKA come from the germline V gene (reference sequence). CDR3 length: 15 amino acids. Germline trimming cut 4 bases from V and 2 bases from J; bases unmatched to any gene: 9. In DNA form, the CDR3 reads TGCAGTGCTAAATCCGGGACAGGGTATACCTACGAGCAGTACTTC. It specifies CSAKSGTGYTYEQYF.

This clonotype was observed a few times. One end of the junction does not line up with germline, which may come from a read error. This sequence joins TRBV29-1 and TRBJ1-1; D call uncertain. Germline CDR1 reads SQVTM; CDR2 reads ANQGSEA. This CDR3 is 12 amino acids long. The CDR3 spells CSVERVNAEAFF. CDR3 nucleotide sequence: TGCAGCGTTGAAAGGGTGAACGCTGAAGCTTTCTTT.

This CDR3 is CASTDKVTRNQPQHF. The CDR3 DNA follows: TGTGCCAGCACTGACAAGGTTACTCGCAATCAGCCCCAGCATTTT. V is TRBV2 and J is TRBJ1-5; D ambiguous. The CDR3 is 15 amino acids. From germline, CDR1 is SNHLY and CDR2 FYNNEI. Trimming took 7 bases from V and 2 from J, leaving 15 bases between them. The variable domain in full, with the rest retrieved from reference TRBV2 and TRBJ1-5, is EPEVTQTPSHQVTQMGQEVILRCVPISNHLYFYWYRQILGQKVEFLVSFYNNEISEKSEIFDDQFSVERPDGSNFTLKIRSTKLEDSAMYFCASTDKVTRNQPQHFGDGTRLSIL.

The chain couples TRBV20-1 to TRBJ2-3, with TRBD1 identical over 7 bases. The trim removed 1 base at V and 4 bases at J, leaving 2 bases unmatched. The CDR3 consists of 13 residues. Germline V gene sequence: CDR1 DFQATT, CDR2 SNEGSKA (reference sequence). CDR3 sequence (DNA): TGCAGTGCTAGAGTGCAGGGGGCAGATACGCAGTATTTT. Translating it yields CSARVQGADTQYF.

The sample holds many counts of this clonotype. This chain uses TRBV12-3 or TRBV12-4 with TRBJ1-5; a weak D match, TRBD1 (6 bases). The CDR3 has 15 amino acids. The V end lost 6 bases, the J end lost 2 bases, and 14 bases lay between the germline ends. The CDR3 DNA sequence: TGTGCCAGCAGCCAACAGGGTAGGGGCAATCAGCCCCAGCATTTT. Its translation is CASSQQGRGNQPQHF.

The table lists this clonotype with many counts. This chain connects TRBV20-1 to TRBJ2-2; TRBD2 matches 9 bases. The germline V gene encodes CDR1 DFQATT and CDR2 SNEGSKA (reference sequence). Trimming cost V 5 bases and J 5 bases; bases outside gene matches: 6. The CDR3 totals 14 residues. The CDR3 DNA follows: TGCAGTGCTTCCAGGACTAGCGCAACCGGGGAGCTGTTTTTT. Translated: CSASRTSATGELFF.

V usage is TRBV20-1 and J usage is TRBJ1-6; D is unclear. CDR3 length: 16 residues. V dropped 3 bases and J dropped 1 base, with 13 bases sitting between them. Looked up from germline, CDR1 is DFQATT and CDR2 is SNEGSKA (reference sequence). Here the CDR3 reads CSASLAVGSYNSPLHF. The CDR3 region has the DNA TGCAGTGCTAGCCTGGCAGTGGGTTCCTATAATTCACCCCTCCACTTT.

The J gene is TRBJ2-1, the V gene TRBV29-1; D remains unclear. This CDR3 is 14 amino acids long. V was trimmed by 4 bases and J by 4 bases, leaving 14 bases between them. From germline, CDR1 is SQVTM and CDR2 ANQGSEA. CDR3 nucleotide sequence: TGCAGCGTTGTCCGGCCCCCTTTGTACAATGAGCAGTTCTTC. As protein: CSVVRPPLYNEQFF.

This clonotype was picked up a small number of times. The chain carries TRBV4-3 and TRBJ2-1; D remains ambiguous. The CDR3 has 14 amino acids. The V end lost 1 base, the J end lost 6 bases, and 10 bases lay between the germline ends. Germline-derived CDR1 and CDR2 are LGHNA and YSLEER. The DNA for the CDR3 is TGCGCCAGCAGCCAAGCCCCGGACCTCAATGAGCAGTTCTTC. It codes for CASSQAPDLNEQFF.

The rearrangement joins TRBV29-1 to TRBJ2-1; 11 bases are shared with TRBD2. CDR1 is SQVTM, CDR2 ANQGSEA, per germline. The junction had 8 bases not matched to a gene; V was cut back by 7 bases and J by 3 bases. This CDR3 is built from 15 residues. CDR3 sequence reads: CSAGGGTSGYNEQFF. CDR3 sequence (DNA): TGCAGCGCCGGAGGAGGGACTAGCGGCTACAATGAGCAGTTCTTC.

The chain has TRBV29-1 and TRBJ2-7; D perhaps matches TRBD1 (6 bases). This CDR3 spans 12 amino acids. Germline V gene data show CDR1 as SQVTM and CDR2 as ANQGSEA. V lost 4 bases to trimming and J lost 3 bases, with 10 bases between them. The CDR3 nucleotides are TGCAGCGTTGGAGCCAGGGGCTACGAGCAGTACTTC. Its translation is CSVGARGYEQYF.

Many counts were recorded for this clonotype. The chain joins TRBV29-1 to TRBJ1-1, with 9 bases identical to TRBD1. The CDR3 length is 14 residues. Germline assignment: CDR1 SQVTM and CDR2 ANQGSEA. Trimming at V came to 8 bases and at J to 0 bases, leaving 7 bases not matched to a gene. The CDR3 protein is CSSRTGALNTEAFF. The CDR3 region has the DNA TGCAGCTCCCGGACAGGGGCCCTGAACACTGAAGCTTTCTTT. The full variable domain, completed using reference TRBV29-1 and TRBJ1-1, is SAVISQKPSRDICQRGTSLTIQCQVDSQVTMMFWYRQQPGQSLTLIATANQGSEATYESGFVIDKFPISRPNLTFSTLTVSNMSPEDSSIYLCSSRTGALNTEAFFGQGTRLTVV.

At least ten counts were recorded for this clonotype. The chain recombines TRBV20-1 with TRBJ2-2; maybe TRBD1 (5 bases). From germline, CDR1 is DFQATT and CDR2 SNEGSKA (reference sequence). Trimming left V 3 bases short and J 0 bases short, with 11 bases between. The CDR3 has 15 residues. The CDR3 nucleotides are TGCAGTGCTAGGGGGCAGATCGCGAACACCGGGGAGCTGTTTTTT. Translated: CSARGQIANTGELFF.

The chain carries TRBV7-2 and TRBJ2-7; maybe TRBD1 (6 bases). The CDR3 loop spans 16 amino acids. Germline V gene sequence: CDR1 SGHTA, CDR2 FQGNSA. V was clipped by 5 bases and J by 0 bases, with 17 bases between them. The CDR3 spells CASSPVGHLSSYEQYF. In DNA, the CDR3 is TGTGCCAGCAGCCCAGTGGGACACCTGAGCTCCTACGAGCAGTACTTC.

The sample holds many counts of this clonotype. This rearrangement joins TRBV20-1 to TRBJ2-7; D not resolved. The CDR3 has 12 residues. Trimming removed 3 bases at V and 5 bases at J, with 11 bases between. The germline gives CDR1 DFQATT, CDR2 SNEGSKA (reference sequence). Written as DNA, the CDR3 is TGCAGTGCTAGCTCCTCTGGGAACGAGCAGTACTTC. Translated: CSASSSGNEQYF.

This rearrangement joins TRBV7-6 to TRBJ2-1, with 9 bases identical to TRBD2. The CDR3 totals 16 residues. V lost 0 bases to trimming and J lost 1 base; unmatched junction nucleotides: 1. CDR1 and CDR2 (germline): SGHVS, FNYEAQ. CDR3 amino acids: CASSLASGGSYNEQFF. CDR3 coding DNA: TGTGCCAGCAGCTTAGCTAGCGGGGGTTCCTACAATGAGCAGTTCTTC.

This clonotype occurred many times. CDR3 amino acids: CSVEEREVHNEQFF. The CDR3 DNA is TGCAGCGTTGAAGAAAGGGAGGTACACAATGAGCAGTTCTTC. The chain has TRBV29-1 and TRBJ2-1; the D gene is possibly TRBD2 (6 bases). In germline, CDR1 is SQVTM, CDR2 ANQGSEA. Trimming removed 0 bases from V and 5 bases from J, with 11 bases in between. This CDR3 has 14 amino acids.

This clonotype was counted only a few times. The chain recombines TRBV5-1 with TRBJ2-2; 9 bases align to TRBD2. The junction had 13 bases not matched to a gene; V was cut back by 3 bases and J by 1 base. Germline-derived CDR1 and CDR2 are SGHRS and YFSETQ. CDR3 size: 19 residues. CDR3 amino acids: CASSSQGGMTSGNTGELFF. The DNA for the CDR3 is TGCGCCAGCAGCTCCCAAGGGGGAATGACTAGCGGGAACACCGGGGAGCTGTTTTTT.

This clonotype was recorded many times. The chain uses TRBV4-3 and TRBJ2-1; D gene ambiguous. The V end lost 0 bases, the J end lost 0 bases, and 12 bases lay between the germline ends. This CDR3 spans 17 amino acids. Germline V gene sequence: CDR1 LGHNA, CDR2 YSLEER. In nucleotides, the CDR3 is TGCGCCAGCAGCCAAGACCTGTCGGTGAGCTCCTACAATGAGCAGTTCTTC. Translated: CASSQDLSVSSYNEQFF.

This chain links TRBV20-1 with TRBJ2-1; no clear D gene. With 3 bases removed from V and 0 bases from J, the gap between germline ends came to 9 bases. CDR3 length: 14 amino acids. The V gene's germline CDR1 is DFQATT and CDR2 SNEGSKA (reference sequence). Here the CDR3 DNA reads TGCAGTGCTAGCTCACCGGACTCCTACAATGAGCAGTTCTTC. Translating it yields CSASSPDSYNEQFF.

This clonotype has ten or more counts. The chain has TRBV15 and TRBJ2-2, with 7 bases fitting TRBD2. The germline CDR1 and CDR2 sequences are LNHNV and YYDKDF (reference sequence). The CDR3 spans 16 residues. After removal of 0 bases from V and 4 bases from J, the junction contained 5 bases not matched to a gene. CDR3 nucleotides: TGTGCCACCAGCAGAGATAGGGGACTAACCACCGGGGAGCTGTTTTTT. Protein: CATSRDRGLTTGELFF.